Sequencing of this T cell receptor (beta chain) was carried out in a study of radiation and T cells in renal cell carcinoma. V was shortened by 5 bases and J by 8 bases, with 15 bases between the two germline ends. From germline, CDR1 is LNHDA and CDR2 SQIVND (reference sequence). CDR3 size: 13 residues. Time point here: blood 4 weeks post-SBRT, at nephrectomy. As for treatment: 15 Gy SBRT to primary tumor, nephrectomy 4 weeks later. The table came from immunoSEQ multiplex PCR; TCRdb's copy has only in-frame clones and leaves some out. The sample includes around 100,000 clones, more than 65% of them seen just once.

The clonotype comes from a man aged 55 to 70 with renal cell carcinoma. The chain recombines TRBV19 with TRBJ1-2; D uncertain. The sample here was blood, taken from a patient whose treatment included radiotherapy and nephrectomy. The CDR3 region has the DNA TGTGCCAGTAGTTGGGAGAAGTCGGAAGGCTACACCTTC. Protein: CASSWEKSEGYTF.